This T cell receptor beta chain is drawn from a study of T-cell reconstitution after alpha-beta-depleted transplantation in children. Unique molecular identifiers featured in how the TCRbeta library was prepared. TCRdb re-analysed the PCR reads in MiXCR, keeping a single row per CDR3 protein. In the table there are over 70,000 distinct CDR3 sequences, more than 10% of which are singletons. CDR1 is KGHSH and CDR2 is LQKENI in the germline V gene. The CDR3 is 14 residues long. Trimming at V came to 7 bases and at J to 1 base, leaving 4 bases not matched to a gene. This clonotype was seen repeatedly, ten times or more.

The clonotype was recovered from a human donor who donated a stem cell graft to a child with inherited bone marrow failure. This specimen consisted of PBMCs from the stem cell graft donor, obtained from the stem cell graft. The rearrangement uses TRBV18 and TRBJ1-3; 7 bases fit TRBD1. The CDR3 bases are TGTGCCAGCTTTGGGGACAGTTCTGGAAACACCATATATTTT. Protein: CASFGDSSGNTIYF. The full variable domain, in which reference TRBV18 and TRBJ1-3 provide the parts outside the CDR3, is NAGVMQNPRHLVRRRGQEARLRCSPMKGHSHVYWYRQLPEEGLKFMVYLQKENIIDESGMPKERFSAEFPKEGPSILRIQQVVRGDSAAYFCASFGDSSGNTIYFGEGSWLTVV.